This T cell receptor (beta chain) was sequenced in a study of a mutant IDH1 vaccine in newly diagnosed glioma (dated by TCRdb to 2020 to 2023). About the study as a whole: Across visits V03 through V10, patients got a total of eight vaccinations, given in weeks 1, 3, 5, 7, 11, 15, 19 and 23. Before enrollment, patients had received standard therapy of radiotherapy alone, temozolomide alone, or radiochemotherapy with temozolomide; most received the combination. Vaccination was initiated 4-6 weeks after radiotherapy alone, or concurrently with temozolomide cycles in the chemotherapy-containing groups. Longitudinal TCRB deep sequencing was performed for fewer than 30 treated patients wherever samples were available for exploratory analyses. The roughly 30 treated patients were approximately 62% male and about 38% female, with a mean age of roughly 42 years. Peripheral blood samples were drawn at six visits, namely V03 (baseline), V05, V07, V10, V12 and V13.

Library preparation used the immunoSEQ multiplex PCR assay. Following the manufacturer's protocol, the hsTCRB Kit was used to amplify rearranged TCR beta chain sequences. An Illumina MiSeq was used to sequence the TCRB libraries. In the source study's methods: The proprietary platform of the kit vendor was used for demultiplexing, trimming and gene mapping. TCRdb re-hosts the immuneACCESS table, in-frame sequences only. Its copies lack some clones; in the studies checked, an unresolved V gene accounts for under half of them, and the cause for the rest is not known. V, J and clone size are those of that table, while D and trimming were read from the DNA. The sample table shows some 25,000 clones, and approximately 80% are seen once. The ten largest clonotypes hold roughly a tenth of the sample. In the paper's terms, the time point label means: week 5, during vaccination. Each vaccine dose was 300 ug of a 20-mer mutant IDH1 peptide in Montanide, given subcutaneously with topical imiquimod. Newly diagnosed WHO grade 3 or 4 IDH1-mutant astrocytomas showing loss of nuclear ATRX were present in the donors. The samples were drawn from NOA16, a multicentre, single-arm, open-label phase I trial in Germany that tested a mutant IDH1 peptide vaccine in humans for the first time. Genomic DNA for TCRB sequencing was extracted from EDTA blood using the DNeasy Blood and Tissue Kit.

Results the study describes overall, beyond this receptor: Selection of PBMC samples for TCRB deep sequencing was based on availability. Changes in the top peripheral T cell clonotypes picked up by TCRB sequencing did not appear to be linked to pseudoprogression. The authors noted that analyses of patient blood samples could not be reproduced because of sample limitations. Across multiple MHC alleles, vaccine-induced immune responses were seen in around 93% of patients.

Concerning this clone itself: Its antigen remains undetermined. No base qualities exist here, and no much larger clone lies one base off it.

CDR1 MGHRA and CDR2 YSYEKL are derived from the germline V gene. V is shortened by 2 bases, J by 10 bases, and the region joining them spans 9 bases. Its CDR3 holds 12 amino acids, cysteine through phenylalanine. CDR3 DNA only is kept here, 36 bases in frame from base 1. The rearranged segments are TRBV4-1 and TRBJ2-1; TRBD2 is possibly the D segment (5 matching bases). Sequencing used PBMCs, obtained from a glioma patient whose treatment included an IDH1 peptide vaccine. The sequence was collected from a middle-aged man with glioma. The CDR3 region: CASSQTRREQFF. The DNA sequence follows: TGCGCCAGCAGCCAAACCCGGAGGGAGCAGTTCTTC.